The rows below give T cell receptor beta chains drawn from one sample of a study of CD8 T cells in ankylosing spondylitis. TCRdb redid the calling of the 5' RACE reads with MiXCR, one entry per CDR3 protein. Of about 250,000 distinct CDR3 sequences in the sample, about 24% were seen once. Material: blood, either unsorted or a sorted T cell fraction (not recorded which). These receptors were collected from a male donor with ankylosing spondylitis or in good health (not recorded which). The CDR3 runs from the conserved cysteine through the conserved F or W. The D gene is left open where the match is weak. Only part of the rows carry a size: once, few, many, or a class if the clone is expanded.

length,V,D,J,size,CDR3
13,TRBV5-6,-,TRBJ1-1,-,CASRLRRNTEAFF
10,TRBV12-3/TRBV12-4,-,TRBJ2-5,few,CERMGETQYF
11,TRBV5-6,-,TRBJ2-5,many,CASSSYETQYF
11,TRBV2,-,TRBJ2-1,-,CASSPRSEQFF
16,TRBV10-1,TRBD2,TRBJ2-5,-,CASSETIAGGLETQYF
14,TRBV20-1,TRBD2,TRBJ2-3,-,CSARTSGASDTQYF
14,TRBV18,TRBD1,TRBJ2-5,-,CASSPVQGEETQYF
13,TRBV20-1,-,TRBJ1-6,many,CSDEGSDNSPLHF
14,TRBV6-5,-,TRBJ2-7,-,CASSYSDSSYEQYF
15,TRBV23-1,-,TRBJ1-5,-,CASSGGGAIDQPQHF
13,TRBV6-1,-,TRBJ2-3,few,CASNTLNTDTQYF
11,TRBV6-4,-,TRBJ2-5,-,CASGAFWDQYF
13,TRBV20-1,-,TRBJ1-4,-,CSAARDYNEKLFF